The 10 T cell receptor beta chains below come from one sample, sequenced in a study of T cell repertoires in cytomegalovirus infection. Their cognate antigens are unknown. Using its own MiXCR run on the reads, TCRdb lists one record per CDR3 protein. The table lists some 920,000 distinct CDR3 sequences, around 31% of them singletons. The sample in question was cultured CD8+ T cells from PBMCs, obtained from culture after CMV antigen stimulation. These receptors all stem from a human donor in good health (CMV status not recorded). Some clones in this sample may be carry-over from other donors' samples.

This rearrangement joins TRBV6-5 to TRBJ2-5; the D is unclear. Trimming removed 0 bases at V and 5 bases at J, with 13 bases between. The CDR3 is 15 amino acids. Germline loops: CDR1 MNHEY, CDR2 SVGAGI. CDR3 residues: CASSYSLLLRETQYF. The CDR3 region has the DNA TGTGCCAGCAGTTACTCGTTGCTTCTCCGGGAGACCCAGTACTTC.

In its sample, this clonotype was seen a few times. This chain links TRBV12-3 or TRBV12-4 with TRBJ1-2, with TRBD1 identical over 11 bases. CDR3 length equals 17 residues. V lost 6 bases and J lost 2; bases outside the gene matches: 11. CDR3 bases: TGTGCCAGCAGATTCCGGACCGGGACAGGGGGAAACTATGGCTACACCTTC. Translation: CASRFRTGTGGNYGYTF.

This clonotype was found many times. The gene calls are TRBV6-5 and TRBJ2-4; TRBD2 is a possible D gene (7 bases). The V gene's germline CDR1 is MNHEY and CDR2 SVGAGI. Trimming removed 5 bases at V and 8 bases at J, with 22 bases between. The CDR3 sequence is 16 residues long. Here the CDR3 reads CASSTTEGGEWDIQYF. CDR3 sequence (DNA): TGTGCCAGCAGTACCACGGAGGGGGGGGAATGGGACATTCAGTACTTC.

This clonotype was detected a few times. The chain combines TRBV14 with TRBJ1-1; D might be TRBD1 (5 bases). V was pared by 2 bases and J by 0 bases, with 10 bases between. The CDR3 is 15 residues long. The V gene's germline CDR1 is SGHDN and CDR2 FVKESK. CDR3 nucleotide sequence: TGTGCCAGCAGCCAACTACAGGCATTGAACACTGAAGCTTTCTTT. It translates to CASSQLQALNTEAFF.

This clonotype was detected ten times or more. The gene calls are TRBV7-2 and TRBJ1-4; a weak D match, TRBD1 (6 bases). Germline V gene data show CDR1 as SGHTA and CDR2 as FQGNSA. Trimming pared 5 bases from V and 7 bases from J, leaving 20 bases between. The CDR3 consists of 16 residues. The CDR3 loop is CASSKLQGEDGEKLFF. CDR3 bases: TGTGCCAGCAGCAAGCTACAGGGTGAGGATGGTGAAAAACTGTTTTTT.

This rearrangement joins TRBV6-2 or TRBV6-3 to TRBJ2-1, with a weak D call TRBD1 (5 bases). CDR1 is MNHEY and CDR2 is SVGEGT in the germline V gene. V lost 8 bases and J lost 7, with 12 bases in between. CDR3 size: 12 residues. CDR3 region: CASLNRPNEQFF. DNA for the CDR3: TGTGCCAGCTTGAACAGGCCAAATGAGCAGTTCTTC.

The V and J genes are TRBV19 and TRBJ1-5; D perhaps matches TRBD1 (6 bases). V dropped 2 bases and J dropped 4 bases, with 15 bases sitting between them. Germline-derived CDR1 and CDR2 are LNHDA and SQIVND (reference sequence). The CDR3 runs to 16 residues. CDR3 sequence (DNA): TGTGCCAGTAGTATAACGGGACACAACACAAATCAGCCCCAGCATTTT. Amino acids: CASSITGHNTNQPQHF.

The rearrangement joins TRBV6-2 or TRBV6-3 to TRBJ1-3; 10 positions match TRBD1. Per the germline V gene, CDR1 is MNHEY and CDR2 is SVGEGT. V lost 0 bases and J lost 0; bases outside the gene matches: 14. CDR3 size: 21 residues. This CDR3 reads CASSYSGTGASAEGSGNTIYF. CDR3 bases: TGTGCCAGCAGTTACTCCGGGACAGGGGCTTCGGCTGAGGGCTCTGGAAACACCATATATTTT.

The CDR3 nucleotides read TGTGCCAGTGAGACTAGCGGGGGCCACTACAATGAGCAGTTCTTC. Its protein is CASETSGGHYNEQFF. The gene calls are TRBV19 and TRBJ2-1; 12 bases fit TRBD2. The V gene end was trimmed by 8 bases and the J gene end by 3 bases; junction bases not matched to a gene: 5. In germline, CDR1 is LNHDA, CDR2 SQIVND (reference sequence). The CDR3 totals 15 residues.

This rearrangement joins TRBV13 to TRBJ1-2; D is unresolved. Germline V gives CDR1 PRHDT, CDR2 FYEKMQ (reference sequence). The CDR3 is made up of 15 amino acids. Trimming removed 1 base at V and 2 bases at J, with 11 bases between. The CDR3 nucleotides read TGTGCCAGCAGCTTAGAGGAGAACAGAAACTATGGCTACACCTTC. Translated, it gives CASSLEENRNYGYTF.